Listed below are T cell receptor beta chains from one sample, sequenced in a study of T cell responses to AZD1222 COVID-19 vaccine. Only in-frame clones appear in the TCRdb table, and some are missing; sequencing was by immunoSEQ multiplex PCR. The sample has 150,000 or so clones, just under 95% seen once; the top ten hold approximately 1%. Sequenced material: peripheral blood, taken on day 0 of AZD1222 vaccination. Receptors were obtained from an adult in good health. The CDR3 runs from the conserved cysteine through the conserved F or W. The D gene is left open where the match is weak. Not all rows give a size; the values are once, few, many and, for expanded clones, a class.

j_gene	d_gene	abundance	v_gene	CDR3aa	CDR3nt
TRBJ2-5	TRBD1	NA	TRBV10-3	CASSPGTGAGRGETQYF	TGTGCCTCCTCCCCGGGGACAGGGGCTGGCCGAGGAGAGACCCAGTACTTC
TRBJ2-2	TRBD2	NA	TRBV14	CASSQASGTLTGELFF	TGTGCCAGCAGCCAAGCGAGCGGGACCCTCACCGGGGAGCTGTTTTTT
TRBJ1-2	NA	NA	TRBV10-2	CASGTDLYGYTF	TGCGCCAGTGGGACGGACCTCTATGGCTACACCTTC
TRBJ2-2	NA	once	TRBV10-3	CAISDLEEGSVTGELFF	TGTGCCATCAGTGATTTAGAGGAGGGGAGCGTCACCGGGGAGCTGTTTTTT
TRBJ2-2	NA	NA	TRBV30	CAWTGSRANTGELFF	TGTGCCTGGACCGGGAGCAGGGCAAACACCGGGGAGCTGTTTTTT
TRBJ1-4	TRBD1	NA	TRBV29-1	CSGKTGGNEKLFF	TGCAGCGGCAAGACAGGGGGGAATGAAAAACTGTTTTTT
TRBJ2-7	NA	NA	TRBV28	CASSLSTGWGNEQYF	TGTGCCAGCAGTTTATCAACAGGGTGGGGAAACGAGCAGTACTTC
TRBJ2-7	NA	NA	TRBV5-4	CASSLDGGAHEQYF	TGTGCCAGCAGCTTGGATGGGGGGGCCCACGAGCAGTACTTC
TRBJ1-6	NA	once	TRBV5-1	CASSPEGDNYNSPLHF	TGCGCCAGCAGCCCCGAGGGGGACAATTATAATTCACCCCTCCACTTT
TRBJ1-6	TRBD1	NA	TRBV9	CASSAGDRKNSPLHF	TGTGCCAGCAGCGCCGGGGACAGAAAAAATTCACCCCTCCACTTT
TRBJ2-3	TRBD1	NA	TRBV7-9	CASSFRGTGGLDTQYF	TGTGCCAGCAGCTTTCGGGGGACAGGGGGCCTAGATACGCAGTATTTT
TRBJ1-1	NA	once	TRBV29-1	CSGRDPDREAFF	TGCAGCGGCCGGGACCCGGATCGGGAAGCTTTCTTT
TRBJ2-4	NA	once	TRBV2	CASSIIASNIQYF	TGTGCCAGCAGTATTATAGCCTCAAACATTCAGTACTTC
TRBJ1-5	NA	NA	TRBV27	CASSFYSNQPQHF	TGTGCCAGCAGTTTTTATAGCAATCAGCCCCAGCATTTT
TRBJ1-2	NA	NA	TRBV7-9	CASSSEATGYTF	TGTGCCAGCAGCTCCGAGGCGACGGGCTACACCTTC
TRBJ1-3	NA	NA	TRBV19	CASSLIQGGLGNTIYF	TGTGCCAGTAGTCTAATACAGGGTGGATTAGGAAACACCATATATTTT
TRBJ1-1	NA	NA	TRBV7-3	CASSLRASNTEAFF	TGTGCCAGCAGCTTAAGGGCCAGCAACACTGAAGCTTTCTTT
TRBJ1-3	NA	NA	TRBV2	CASSVGASSGNTIYF	TGTGCCAGCAGTGTGGGGGCGAGCTCTGGAAACACCATATATTTT
TRBJ2-3	NA	NA	TRBV29-1	CSVLPLSSAADTQYF	TGCAGCGTTCTCCCCCTATCTAGCGCTGCAGATACGCAGTATTTT
TRBJ1-1	TRBD1	NA	TRBV6-5	CASSSSGGTEAFF	TGTGCCAGCAGTTCATCAGGGGGCACTGAAGCTTTCTTT
TRBJ2-3	TRBD2	NA	TRBV7-9	CASSSGLAGPSTDTQYF	TGTGCCAGCAGCTCGGGACTAGCGGGGCCGAGCACAGATACGCAGTATTTT
TRBJ2-7	NA	NA	TRBV3-1/TRBV3-2	CASSGTGTPYEQYF	TGTGCCAGCAGCGGCACCGGGACTCCTTACGAGCAGTACTTC
TRBJ1-1	NA	NA	TRBV4-1	CASSITGLNTEAFF	TGCGCCAGCAGCATAACAGGGTTGAACACTGAAGCTTTCTTT
TRBJ2-5	TRBD1	NA	TRBV3-1/TRBV3-2	CASSQAGGRETQYF	TGTGCCAGCAGCCAAGCAGGGGGCCGGGAGACCCAGTACTTC
TRBJ1-2	NA	NA	TRBV6-5	CASSPGHPAGYTF	TGTGCCAGCAGTCCGGGACATCCGGCCGGCTACACCTTC
TRBJ1-2	NA	once	TRBV18	CASSSAPDPGYTF	TGTGCCAGCTCATCCGCGCCGGACCCTGGCTACACCTTC
TRBJ2-1	TRBD2	NA	TRBV4-2	CASSQPLAEHYNEQFF	TGTGCCAGCAGCCAACCCCTAGCGGAGCACTACAATGAGCAGTTCTTC
TRBJ2-6	NA	once	TRBV9	CASSRGYGANVLTF	TGTGCCAGCAGCAGGGGGTATGGGGCCAACGTCCTGACTTTC